The 27 T cell receptor beta chains below come from one sample, sequenced in a study of OX40 agonist ivuxolimab in advanced cancers. The protocol was immunoSEQ multiplex PCR, while the TCRdb copy is restricted to in-frame clones and leaves out a portion. The data contain 50,000 to 75,000 clones, less than 90% of them singletons. The specimen was CD4+ or CD8+ T cells sorted from blood, collected in a trial of the OX40 agonist ivuxolimab. Receptor source: an adult with an advanced solid tumor such as melanoma, head and neck, liver or kidney cancer.

The gene calls are TRBV6-6 and TRBJ2-7; D may match TRBD1 or TRBD2 (5 bases each). CDR1 MNHNY and CDR2 SVGAGI come from the germline V gene (reference sequence). V lost 6 bases, J lost 2 bases, and 14 bases lay in between. This CDR3 spans 14 amino acids. CDR3 sequence (DNA): TGTGCCAGCAGCCCGGGACGAAGTACCTACGAGCAGTACTTC. It yields the protein CASSPGRSTYEQYF.

As concerns this clone: A read error may account for a junction end that differs from germline. This chain uses TRBV7-7 with TRBJ2-2; 8 nucleotides align to TRBD1. CDR1 is SSHAT and CDR2 is FNYEAQ in the germline V gene (reference sequence). The CDR3 extends over 16 amino acids. Here the CDR3 DNA reads TGTGCTAGCAGCCATACCGGACAGGGCGGTACCGGGGAGCTGTTTTTT. Protein product: CASSHTGQGGTGELFF.

This rearrangement joins TRBV5-4 to TRBJ2-3; TRBD2 matches 11 bases. Germline lookup yields CDR1 SGHNT and CDR2 YYREEE (reference sequence). The CDR3 sequence is 16 residues long. After removal of 0 bases from V and 3 bases from J, the junction contained 3 bases not matched to a gene. The CDR3 nucleotides are TGTGCCAGCAGCTTGGTAGCGGGGGGGCAGACAGATACGCAGTATTTT. Its protein product is CASSLVAGGQTDTQYF.

The rearrangement uses TRBV7-8 and TRBJ2-3; D uncertain. Trimming shortened V by 0 bases and J by 2 bases, and 6 bases separated the two germline ends. This CDR3 is 14 amino acids long. Germline V gives CDR1 SGHVS, CDR2 FQNEAQ. The CDR3 is CASSLAFHTDTQYF. The DNA of the CDR3 is TGTGCCAGCAGCTTAGCCTTTCACACAGATACGCAGTATTTT. Full variable domain (missing parts from reference TRBV7-8 and TRBJ2-3): GAGVSQSPRYKVAKRGQDVALRCDPISGHVSLFWYQQALGQGPEFLTYFQNEAQLDKSGLPSDRFFAERPEGSVSTLKIQRTQQEDSAVYLCASSLAFHTDTQYFGPGTRLTVL.

This chain connects TRBV5-4 to TRBJ1-6; D remains unclear. CDR3 length equals 16 residues. Germline V gene data show CDR1 as SGHNT and CDR2 as YYREEE (reference sequence). Trimming pared 0 bases from V and 0 bases from J, leaving 7 bases between. The CDR3 nucleotides are TGTGCCAGCAGCTTGGACGTTAGCTCCTATAATTCACCCCTCCACTTT. The encoded protein is CASSLDVSSYNSPLHF.

The rearrangement uses TRBV18 and TRBJ2-7; D is perhaps TRBD1 (5 bases). In germline, CDR1 is KGHSH, CDR2 LQKENI. V shed 8 bases and J shed 1 base, with 9 bases lying between them. The CDR3 has 12 amino acids. The CDR3 coding sequence is TGTGCCAGCACTACAGGTTCCTACGAGCAGTACTTC. It encodes CASTTGSYEQYF.

This clone was seen more than once but under ten times. The chain recombines TRBV7-2 with TRBJ2-1; no clear D gene. CDR3 length: 16 amino acids. V shed 2 bases and J shed 1 base, with 12 bases lying between them. CDR1 is SGHTA, CDR2 FQGNSA, per germline. The CDR3 DNA sequence: TGTGCCAGCAGCTTAAGTCGGGTGGGGTCCTACAATGAGCAGTTCTTC. Protein: CASSLSRVGSYNEQFF.

This chain uses TRBV6-5 with TRBJ2-2, with a weak D call TRBD2 (5 bases). This CDR3 is 15 amino acids long. V dropped 2 bases and J dropped 3 bases, with 10 bases sitting between them. CDR1 and CDR2 from the germline V gene are MNHEY and SVGAGI. The CDR3 DNA sequence: TGTGCCAGCAGTTACAAAAGCGGCTACACCGGGGAGCTGTTTTTT. It is translated as CASSYKSGYTGELFF.

The rearrangement links TRBV18 to TRBJ1-3; D ambiguous. Deletions cut 8 bases from V and 3 bases from J, with 11 bases between. Germline V gives CDR1 KGHSH, CDR2 LQKENI. The CDR3 runs to 13 residues. CDR3 coding DNA: TGTGCCAGCCTCGCTCAAAATGGAAACACCATATATTTT. This sequence encodes CASLAQNGNTIYF.

J is TRBJ2-5 and V is TRBV10-3; D perhaps matches TRBD2 (6 bases). CDR3 length: 12 residues. CDR1 is ENHRY and CDR2 is SYGVKD in the germline V gene. V was pared by 2 bases and J by 5 bases, with 6 bases between. In DNA form, the CDR3 reads TGTGCCATCAGTGAGGGGGGGGAGACCCAGTACTTC. Its protein is CAISEGGETQYF.

The table lists this clone with a few counts. The chain combines TRBV6-1 with TRBJ1-1; 7 nucleotides line up with TRBD1. Germline CDR1 MNHNS, CDR2 SASEGT. V lost 7 bases, J lost 8 bases, and 13 bases stayed unmatched. The CDR3 consists of 14 residues. The CDR3 loop reads CASTFDGTAIEAFF. The CDR3 bases are TGTGCCAGCACATTTGACGGGACAGCCATAGAAGCTTTCTTT.

Details on this clone: A read error may account for a junction end that differs from germline. CDR3 residues: CASSLSWVEGDTQYF. Here the CDR3 DNA reads TGTGCTAGCAGCTTATCTTGGGTAGAGGGAGATACGCAGTATTTT. The chain recombines TRBV7-7 with TRBJ2-3; possibly TRBD2 for D (5 bases). Germline-derived CDR1 and CDR2 are SSHAT and FNYEAQ (reference sequence). The CDR3 extends over 15 amino acids. The full variable domain, its missing parts supplied by reference TRBV7-7 and TRBJ2-3, is GAGVSQSPRYKVTKRGQDVTLRCDPISSHATLYWYQQALGQGPEFLTYFNYEAQPDKSGLPSDRFSAERPEGSISTLTIQRTEQRDSAMYRCASSLSWVEGDTQYFGPGTRLTVL.

The chain uses TRBV18 and TRBJ2-3; TRBD2 matches at 8 bases. V was pared by 1 base and J by 2 bases, with 5 bases of the junction left unmatched. CDR3 length equals 16 residues. From germline, CDR1 is KGHSH and CDR2 LQKENI. The CDR3 is CASSPLNGGATDTQYF. The CDR3 DNA reads as TGTGCCAGCTCACCACTGAACGGGGGGGCCACAGATACGCAGTATTTT.

V usage is TRBV4-2 and J usage is TRBJ2-1; D not resolved. The CDR3 length is 17 residues. Trimming left V 1 base short and J 4 bases short, with 17 bases between. Germline CDR1 reads LGHNA; CDR2 reads YNFKEQ. The CDR3 protein is CASSQATITDGYNEQFF. The CDR3 nucleotides read TGTGCCAGCAGCCAAGCGACGATCACAGATGGTTACAATGAGCAGTTCTTC.

The gene calls are TRBV5-5 and TRBJ2-5; no reliable D call. Trimming stripped 4 bases from V and 5 bases from J, with 15 bases between. CDR1 SGHKS and CDR2 YYEKEE come from the germline V gene (reference sequence). This CDR3 contains 14 residues. The CDR3 is CASSPWPGFETQYF. The CDR3 DNA reads as TGTGCCAGCAGCCCCTGGCCAGGTTTCGAGACCCAGTACTTC.

V and J are TRBV5-4 and TRBJ2-6; 8 bases fit TRBD2. V gave up 4 bases and J gave up 1 base; unmatched junction bases: 7. Germline V lookup: CDR1 SGHNT, CDR2 YYREEE (reference sequence). This CDR3 is 17 amino acids long. The CDR3 DNA follows: TGTGCCAGCAGCCGGGAGGGGACTATTTCTGGGGCCAACGTCCTGACTTTC. Protein: CASSREGTISGANVLTF. The complete variable domain, with remaining parts taken from reference TRBV5-4 and TRBJ2-6, reads ETGVTQSPTHLIKTRGQQVTLRCSSQSGHNTVSWYQQALGQGPQFIFQYYREEENGRGNFPPRFSGLQFPNYSSELNVNALELDDSALYLCASSREGTISGANVLTFGAGSRLTVL.

The chain employs TRBV30 and TRBJ2-7, with 9 bases fitting TRBD2. From germline, CDR1 is GTSNPN and CDR2 SVGIG (reference sequence). The CDR3 is 16 amino acids. With 2 bases clipped from V and 1 base from J, the junction kept 9 bases outside the gene matches. The CDR3 DNA reads TGTGCCTGGAGTCGTGGAGCAGCGGGGGGTTCCTACGAGCAGTACTTC. As protein: CAWSRGAAGGSYEQYF.

The chain joins TRBV28 to TRBJ1-2; TRBD1 is a possible D gene (5 bases). Germline V gene data show CDR1 as MDHEN and CDR2 as SYDVKM. The CDR3 totals 13 residues. Trimming removed 6 bases at V and 4 bases at J, with 12 bases between. The CDR3 bases are TGTGCCAGCAGCCCACAGGAGGGCTATGGCTACACCTTC. This translates into CASSPQEGYGYTF.

CDR3 protein: CAIPRFSSRTDNSPLHF. CDR3 nucleotide sequence: TGTGCCATCCCCCGTTTCAGCAGTCGAACCGATAATTCACCCCTCCACTTT. The chain employs TRBV7-8 and TRBJ1-6; D is undetermined. Germline V gene sequence: CDR1 SGHVS, CDR2 FQNEAQ. Trimming pared 10 bases from V and 5 bases from J, leaving 24 bases between. CDR3 length: 17 amino acids.

J is TRBJ1-6 and V is TRBV15, with D tentatively TRBD1 (6 bases). The V end lost 7 bases, the J end lost 2 bases, and 6 bases lay between the germline ends. CDR1 and CDR2 (germline): LNHNV, YYDKDF (reference sequence). The CDR3 runs 13 residues. This chain's CDR3 is CATKGAYNSPLHF. CDR3 sequence (DNA): TGTGCCACCAAGGGGGCCTATAATTCACCCCTCCACTTT.

The chain carries TRBV7-9 and TRBJ1-2; 7 nucleotides align to TRBD1. Germline lookup yields CDR1 SEHNR and CDR2 FQNEAQ (reference sequence). The length of the CDR3 is 13 residues. V dropped 2 bases and J dropped 4; count of bases not matched to a gene: 1. The CDR3 reads CASSLRDSYGYTF. For the CDR3, the DNA is TGTGCCAGCAGCTTAAGGGACAGCTATGGCTACACCTTC.

V and J are TRBV5-5 and TRBJ1-1; 8 bases agree with TRBD1. The CDR3 spans 15 residues. Trimming at V came to 6 bases and at J to 5 bases, leaving 12 bases not matched to a gene. In germline, CDR1 is SGHKS, CDR2 YYEKEE (reference sequence). CDR3 sequence: CASTSTQGARTEAFF. In DNA, the CDR3 is TGTGCCAGCACCTCAACCCAGGGGGCGCGAACTGAAGCTTTCTTT.

The chain recombines TRBV6-6 with TRBJ2-5, with 8 bases fitting TRBD1. Trimming removed 6 bases from V and 3 bases from J; junction bases left unmatched: 3. The CDR3 sequence is 13 residues long. Germline V CDR1 and CDR2: MNHNY, SVGAGI (reference sequence). CDR3: CASRGQAKETQYF. The CDR3 DNA reads as TGTGCCAGCAGGGGACAGGCAAAAGAGACCCAGTACTTC.

The chain employs TRBV5-1 and TRBJ1-4, with 10 bases lining up with TRBD1. V shed 4 bases and J 2 bases; nucleotides not matched to a gene: 5. The CDR3 spans 16 residues. Germline CDR1 SGHRS, CDR2 YFSETQ. The CDR3 DNA sequence: TGCGCCAGCAGCCTTTCGACAGGGGGCACTAATGAAAAACTGTTTTTT. It encodes CASSLSTGGTNEKLFF.

The CDR3 region is CASSLDRGPPNTEAFF. The CDR3 DNA is TGTGCCAGCAGCTTAGATAGGGGCCCACCGAACACTGAAGCTTTCTTT. The chain recombines TRBV11-2 with TRBJ1-1; the D gene is possibly TRBD1 (5 bases). CDR1 and CDR2 from the germline V gene are SGHAT and FQNNGV. V shed 0 bases and J shed 1 base, with 12 bases lying between them. The CDR3 length is 16 residues.

The chain is built from TRBV23-1 and TRBJ1-5; unclear D gene. TRBV23-1 is an open reading frame, and its role is uncertain. V dropped 9 bases and J dropped 4 bases, with 10 bases sitting between them. This CDR3 is 12 amino acids long. DNA for the CDR3: TGCGCCAGTGCGGGCCCAAATCAGCCCCAGCATTTT. Protein product: CASAGPNQPQHF.

The chain recombines TRBV5-6 with TRBJ2-5; no reliable D call. Trimming pared 1 base from V and 5 bases from J, leaving 3 bases between. This CDR3 comprises 11 residues. Germline loops: CDR1 SGHDT, CDR2 YYEEEE. The DNA for the CDR3 is TGTGCCAGCAGCTTGTTTGAGACCCAGTACTTC. Translated, it gives CASSLFETQYF.